This is a list of T cell receptor beta chains from one sample in a study of shared clonotypes between healthy human individuals. The protocol was immunoSEQ multiplex PCR, while the TCRdb copy is restricted to in-frame clones and leaves out a portion. The sample shows roughly 770,000 clones, around 96% of them seen only once. Sample: naive CD8+ T cells sorted from blood. These receptors were collected from a man aged 25 to 45 in good health. Both conserved end residues are part of each CDR3. The order of the fields is D gene, clone size, V gene, J gene, CDR3 protein, CDR3 DNA. A D gene is named only where the DNA matches it firmly. Expanded clones are given a class, and other clones once, few, many or no size at all.

.	.	TRBV12-2	TRBJ2-7	CASLRRSYEQYF	TGTGCAAGTCTGAGGAGGTCCTACGAGCAGTACTTC
TRBD1	.	TRBV11-2	TRBJ1-2	CASSGWTGGVDSYGYTF	TGTGCCAGCAGCGGATGGACAGGGGGCGTCGATAGCTATGGCTACACCTTC
.	.	TRBV7-6	TRBJ2-1	CASSLGGGGPLDEQFF	TGTGCCAGCAGCTTAGGAGGAGGCGGACCCTTGGATGAGCAGTTCTTC
TRBD2	.	TRBV6-1	TRBJ2-7	CASSDPLGLAGGEQYF	TGTGCCAGCAGTGACCCTCTTGGGCTAGCGGGAGGCGAGCAGTACTTC
.	.	TRBV4-3	TRBJ2-5	CASSQGVQETQYF	TGCGCCAGCAGCCAAGGGGTACAAGAGACCCAGTACTTC
.	.	TRBV11-1	TRBJ2-1	CASSLASTANEQFF	TGTGCCAGCAGCTTAGCGTCAACCGCGAATGAGCAGTTCTTC
TRBD2	.	TRBV28	TRBJ2-1	CASLGLLDNEQFF	TGTGCCAGTCTGGGACTACTGGACAATGAGCAGTTCTTC
.	.	TRBV27	TRBJ2-7	CASSFGAVYEQYF	TGTGCCAGCAGTTTTGGCGCGGTGTACGAGCAGTACTTC
TRBD1	.	TRBV6-6	TRBJ2-7	CASLSGGPLSYEQYF	TGTGCCAGCTTGTCAGGGGGCCCTCTCTCCTACGAGCAGTACTTC
.	once	TRBV27	TRBJ2-7	CASSFSPGSYEQYF	TGTGCCAGCAGTTTCTCGCCAGGATCATACGAGCAGTACTTC
TRBD2	.	TRBV18	TRBJ2-1	CASSPPTGGLYNEQFF	TGTGCCAGCTCACCCCCCACGGGAGGCCTATACAATGAGCAGTTCTTC
.	.	TRBV10-3	TRBJ2-7	CAISEDRGPHHEQYF	TGTGCCATCAGTGAGGATCGGGGCCCCCACCACGAGCAGTACTTC
.	.	TRBV28	TRBJ1-3	CASRHDRNSGNTIYF	TGTGCCAGCAGGCACGACAGGAACTCTGGAAACACCATATATTTT
TRBD2	once	TRBV2	TRBJ2-7	CAVYGGGNYEQYF	TGTGCCGTATACGGCGGGGGGAACTACGAGCAGTACTTC
.	.	TRBV13	TRBJ2-7	CASSLEGFEQYF	TGTGCCAGCAGCTTAGAGGGATTCGAGCAGTACTTC
TRBD1	.	TRBV27	TRBJ1-5	CASSPRTGLHSNQPQHF	TGTGCCAGCAGTCCCAGGACAGGGTTACATAGCAATCAGCCCCAGCATTTT
.	once	TRBV27	TRBJ1-1	CASSAISPEGSNTEAFF	TGTGCCAGCAGCGCCATATCCCCCGAGGGGTCGAACACTGAAGCTTTCTTT
TRBD1	.	TRBV7-9	TRBJ2-5	CASRPETGAGSQYF	TGTGCCAGCAGGCCGGAAACAGGGGCTGGCTCCCAGTACTTC
.	.	TRBV2	TRBJ2-7	CASRDSYKQYF	TGTGCCAGCAGAGACAGCTACAAGCAGTACTTC
.	.	TRBV27	TRBJ2-1	CASSLRLEGLHEQFF	TGTGCCAGCAGCCTAAGGCTAGAGGGGTTGCATGAGCAGTTCTTC